The 29 T cell receptor beta chains below were found in one sample sequenced in a study of CXCR3-negative and CXCR3-positive naive CD8 T cells. Findings of the study overall: When CXCR3-positive naive cells were set against CXCR3-negative naive cells, the former had more hydrophobic TRB CDR3s.

These receptors lack a known antigen. Carrying UMI labels, the TRB cDNA libraries were prepared through 5' RACE. Reanalyzing the 5' RACE reads, TCRdb keeps one entry per CDR3 protein, without DNA. This sample contains under 150,000 distinct CDR3 sequences. Sequenced input: naive CXCR3+ CD8+ T cells from blood. Subset reported: CD45RO-CCR7+CD27+CD95- naive CD8+ T cells expressing CXCR3 (TNR3+). Every receptor here comes from a human donor in good health. Some clones in this sample may be carry-over from other donors' samples.

The V gene is TRBV6-1, the J gene TRBJ2-7. Germline lookup yields CDR1 MNHNS and CDR2 SASEGT. The CDR3 has 13 amino acids. The CDR3 region is CASSDAPTPEQYF.

The genes are TRBV10-2 and TRBJ2-7; no DNA is available, so the TRBD1 call from TCRdb remains unchecked. Germline assignment: CDR1 WSHSY and CDR2 SAAADI. The CDR3 spans 14 residues. The CDR3 sequence is CASTVGQGLVEQYF.

The V and J genes are TRBV7-9 and TRBJ2-7; TCRdb's assignment of TRBD1 cannot be checked, as there is no DNA. Germline CDR1 SEHNR, CDR2 FQNEAQ (reference sequence). This CDR3 contains 16 residues. The CDR3: CASSAPGLAISYEQYF.

The chain couples TRBV3-1 to TRBJ1-3. CDR1 is LGHDT and CDR2 is YNNKEL in the germline V gene (reference sequence). The CDR3 is 20 residues long. CDR3: CASSQDRPWEGTWAGNTIYF. Variable domain in full (rest from reference TRBV3-1 and TRBJ1-3): DTAVSQTPKYLVTQMGNDKSIKCEQNLGHDTMYWYKQDSKKFLKIMFSYNNKELIINETVPNRFSPKSPDKAHLNLHINSLELGDSAVYFCASSQDRPWEGTWAGNTIYFGEGSWLTVV.

The rearrangement links TRBV29-1 to TRBJ2-1; TCRdb calls TRBD1, which cannot be checked without DNA. This CDR3 contains 14 residues. Germline V gene data show CDR1 as SQVTM and CDR2 as ANQGSEA. The CDR3 loop reads CSVEPGQSYNEQFF.

The chain uses TRBV15 and TRBJ2-3; TCRdb gives TRBD2 as the D gene, but with no DNA this cannot be confirmed. The CDR3 contains 15 residues. Per germline, CDR1 LNHNV and CDR2 YYDKDF (reference sequence). CDR3 region: CATSRGTSGLDTQYF.

The J gene is TRBJ2-2, the V gene TRBV29-1; lacking DNA, the TRBD1 call made by TCRdb goes unchecked. Germline V gene data show CDR1 as SQVTM and CDR2 as ANQGSEA. The CDR3 sequence is 16 residues long. This CDR3 is CSVEYGTNANTGELFF.

The rearrangement links TRBV6-2 or TRBV6-3 to TRBJ2-7; TCRdb indicates TRBD1, and absent DNA this call remains unverified. The germline gives CDR1 MNHEY, CDR2 SVGEGT. The CDR3 totals 15 residues. The CDR3: CASRGPGQGAYEQYF.

The chain is built from TRBV7-9 and TRBJ1-5. The length of the CDR3 is 15 residues. CDR1 is SEHNR, CDR2 FQNEAQ, per germline (reference sequence). The CDR3: CASSSAGEGNQPQHF.

This sequence joins TRBV13 and TRBJ1-2; the TCRdb D gene call, TRBD1, has no DNA to confirm it. Germline V CDR1 and CDR2: PRHDT, FYEKMQ (reference sequence). The CDR3 is made up of 13 amino acids. The CDR3 loop is CASSLWDSDGYTF.

V is TRBV6-5 and J is TRBJ2-3. The germline CDR1 and CDR2 sequences are MNHEY and SVGAGI. The CDR3 runs to 13 residues. The CDR3 reads CASSYSRVDTQYF.

The CDR3 is CSARETGWGPEAFF. The gene calls are TRBV20-1 and TRBJ1-1; TCRdb outputs TRBD1, but without DNA this stays unchecked. Germline assignment: CDR1 DFQATT and CDR2 SNEGSKA (reference sequence). The CDR3 runs to 14 residues.

This sequence joins TRBV28 and TRBJ2-1; the D gene TCRdb calls, TRBD2, cannot be checked with no DNA. The germline gives CDR1 MDHEN, CDR2 SYDVKM. This CDR3 region has 17 residues. The CDR3 is CASSPWTSGGQVNEQFF. Filled out from reference TRBV28 and TRBJ2-1, the complete variable domain reads DVKVTQSSRYLVKRTGEKVFLECVQDMDHENMFWYRQDPGLGLRLIYFSYDVKMKEKGDIPEGYSVSREKKERFSLILESASTNQTSMYLCASSPWTSGGQVNEQFFGPGTRLTVL.

This chain uses TRBV29-1 with TRBJ2-1; there is no DNA to check the TCRdb D call of TRBD2. Germline lookup yields CDR1 SQVTM and CDR2 ANQGSEA. This CDR3 has 14 residues. This CDR3 is CSVSGAGGYNEQFF.

The chain combines TRBV7-6 with TRBJ2-7. CDR3 length: 13 residues. Looked up from germline, CDR1 is SGHVS and CDR2 is FNYEAQ. CDR3: CASSLDRGKEQYF.

The chain uses TRBV12-3 or TRBV12-4 and TRBJ2-7; lacking DNA, the TRBD1 call made by TCRdb goes unchecked. CDR3 size: 15 residues. CDR3 sequence: CASSLVRGKGYEQYF.

CDR3 residues: CASSYPSGGEQFF. This chain joins TRBV6-2 or TRBV6-3 and TRBJ2-1; there is no DNA to check the TCRdb D call of TRBD1. There are 13 residues in the CDR3. CDR1 MNHEY and CDR2 SVGEGT come from the germline V gene.

The rearrangement links TRBV20-1 to TRBJ1-1. Germline V gene data show CDR1 as DFQATT and CDR2 as SNEGSKA (reference sequence). The CDR3 covers 13 residues. The CDR3 protein is CSGWNRKNTEAFF.

This chain connects TRBV19 to TRBJ2-1; TCRdb's D gene call, TRBD2, goes unchecked for lack of DNA. Germline assignment: CDR1 LNHDA and CDR2 SQIVND (reference sequence). The CDR3 spans 20 residues. The CDR3 loop reads CASSNALAGGPGEIYNEQFF.

Here the CDR3 reads CASSLSLRPRSTGELFF. The chain employs TRBV28 and TRBJ2-2; TCRdb selects TRBD1, and the lack of DNA leaves this call unchecked. Per the germline V gene, CDR1 is MDHEN and CDR2 is SYDVKM. The CDR3 consists of 17 residues.

The V and J genes are TRBV7-2 and TRBJ1-1; no DNA is available, so the TRBD1 call from TCRdb remains unchecked. The CDR3 extends over 14 amino acids. The V gene's germline CDR1 is SGHTA and CDR2 FQGNSA. CDR3 in amino acids: CASSFNPADTEAFF.

The chain has TRBV14 and TRBJ1-1; TCRdb picks TRBD1, but there is no DNA to check that call. CDR1 and CDR2 from the germline V gene are SGHDN and FVKESK. The CDR3 loop spans 16 amino acids. The CDR3 sequence is CASSQDVGQGTTEAFF.

The rearrangement joins TRBV29-1 to TRBJ2-5; TCRdb proposes TRBD1, but this gene call is untestable without DNA. CDR1 and CDR2 (germline): SQVTM, ANQGSEA. This CDR3 has 15 residues. The CDR3 sequence: CSASIGQGPKETQYF.

The chain joins TRBV27 to TRBJ2-6. The CDR3 extends over 15 amino acids. From germline, CDR1 is MNHEY and CDR2 SMNVEV (reference sequence). The chain's CDR3 is CASSFLLSGANVLTF.

V gene TRBV28 combines with J gene TRBJ2-1; no DNA is available, so the TRBD1 call from TCRdb remains unchecked. The CDR3 totals 14 residues. Germline-derived CDR1 and CDR2 are MDHEN and SYDVKM. CDR3 in amino acids: CASSLGGRGHEQFF.

J is TRBJ2-7 and V is TRBV7-6; the TRBD2 assignment by TCRdb is unverifiable without DNA. Germline V gene lookup returns CDR1 SGHVS and CDR2 FNYEAQ. The CDR3 sequence is 15 residues long. The CDR3 loop reads CASSLEGSGGYEQYF.

V gene TRBV6-4 combines with J gene TRBJ1-1. This CDR3 has 13 residues. Looked up from germline, CDR1 is MRHNA and CDR2 is SNTAGT. The CDR3 is CASSDGENTEAFF.

V usage is TRBV2 and J usage is TRBJ2-7; no DNA is available, so the TRBD2 call from TCRdb remains unchecked. Germline V gene sequence: CDR1 SNHLY, CDR2 FYNNEI. This CDR3 comprises 20 residues. CDR3 amino acids: CASSGLPPPGLAGAAYEQYF.

The rearrangement uses TRBV5-6 and TRBJ1-6; the D gene TCRdb calls, TRBD1, cannot be checked with no DNA. Germline V gives CDR1 SGHDT, CDR2 YYEEEE. The CDR3 is made up of 17 amino acids. The CDR3 reads CASSLIPGASMNSPLHF. Combining the CDR3 with reference TRBV5-6 and TRBJ1-6 gives the whole variable domain DAGVTQSPTHLIKTRGQQVTLRCSPKSGHDTVSWYQQALGQGPQFIFQYYEEEERQRGNFPDRFSGHQFPNYSSELNVNALLLGDSALYLCASSLIPGASMNSPLHFGNGTRLTVT.